This T cell receptor beta chain was found in a study of T cell repertoires in cytomegalovirus infection. This clonotype has just a few counts. No antigen is known for it. Via MiXCR, TCRdb re-called the reads, giving one row per CDR3 protein. The sample yields 550,000 to 850,000 distinct CDR3 sequences, 33% seen once. The clonotype comes from a human donor in good health (CMV status not recorded). Some clones in this sample may be carry-over from other donors' samples. The starting material was cultured PBMCs, obtained from culture after CMV antigen stimulation.

The CDR3 spells CASSLEGTSSNEQFF. The CDR3 nucleotides are TGCGCCAGCAGCTTGGAAGGGACTAGCTCCAATGAGCAGTTCTTC. The J gene is TRBJ2-1, the V gene TRBV5-1, with TRBD2 matching over 9 bases. CDR1 and CDR2 from the germline V gene are SGHRS and YFSETQ. CDR3 size: 15 residues. J was trimmed by 6 bases and V by 0 bases; bases with no gene match: 4.